The 11 T cell receptor beta chains given below trace back to one sample, sequenced in a study of T cell responses to AZD1222 COVID-19 vaccine (dated by TCRdb to about 2021). The sample's time point, from its label and the paper: about 28 days (+/-7) after the second vaccine dose. Libraries were constructed by the immunoSEQ multiplex PCR assay. TCRdb mirrors the immuneACCESS table, restricted to in-frame sequences. Some clones are absent from its copies; in checked studies, under half trace to an unresolved V gene, and the reason for the others is unknown. In this sample the table shows approximately 130,000 clones, more than 85% of which occur a single time. The ten most abundant clones make up less than 3.5% of the sample. The material sequenced was peripheral blood, taken 28 days after the second AZD1222 dose. The receptors stem from an adult who received the AZD1222 COVID-19 vaccine.

This rearrangement joins TRBV6-5 to TRBJ1-6; D possibly corresponds to TRBD1 (5 bases). Germline values: CDR1 MNHEY, CDR2 SVGAGI. The CDR3 consists of 13 residues. Trimming shortened V by 2 bases and J by 10 bases, and 9 bases separated the two germline ends. The CDR3 DNA sequence: TGTGCCAGCAGTTACAAGGGGTTATCACCCCTCCACTTT. Translated: CASSYKGLSPLHF.

The V call is TRBV7-9, the J call TRBJ1-1; no firm D call. Germline-derived CDR1 and CDR2 are SEHNR and FQNEAQ (reference sequence). The ends were cut back, 3 bases at V and 3 bases at J, with 5 bases in the middle. The CDR3 covers 12 residues. The CDR3 loop reads CASSFGYTEAFF. CDR3 sequence (DNA): TGTGCCAGCAGCTTTGGGTACACTGAAGCTTTCTTT.

The chain has TRBV6-5 and TRBJ1-1; 8 bases map to TRBD1. The germline V gene encodes CDR1 MNHEY and CDR2 SVGAGI. The J segment lost 2 bases and the V segment lost 6 bases, leaving 5 bases of the junction unmatched. The CDR3 length is 14 residues. This CDR3 reads CASRDRAFNTEAFF. The CDR3 DNA reads TGTGCCAGCAGGGACAGGGCCTTTAACACTGAAGCTTTCTTT.

The chain uses TRBV19 and TRBJ1-5; 7 nucleotides line up with TRBD1. J gave up 3 bases and V 5 bases, and 4 bases lay outside the gene matches. The germline V gene encodes CDR1 LNHDA and CDR2 SQIVND (reference sequence). The CDR3 contains 14 residues. The CDR3 here is CASSVDRVNQPQHF. CDR3 DNA sequence: TGTGCCAGTAGTGTCGACAGGGTCAATCAGCCCCAGCATTTT. Supplemented by reference TRBV19 and TRBJ1-5, the full variable domain reads DGGITQSPKYLFRKEGQNVTLSCEQNLNHDAMYWYRQDPGQGLRLIYYSQIVNDFQKGDIAEGYSVSREKKESFPLTVTSAQKNPTAFYLCASSVDRVNQPQHFGDGTRLSIL.

V and J are TRBV21-1 and TRBJ1-6; the DNA was not compared with TRBD1, the D call given in the table. TRBV21-1 is a pseudogene. This CDR3 has 16 residues. The CDR3 coding sequence is TGTGCCAGCAGCAAAGGGCCCCGGGACAGAAATTCACCCCTCCACTTT. Its translation is CASSKGPRDRNSPLHF.

The J gene is TRBJ2-5, the V gene TRBV5-5; possibly TRBD2 for D (6 bases). Looked up from germline, CDR1 is SGHKS and CDR2 is YYEKEE (reference sequence). The CDR3 is 16 residues long. Deletions cut 4 bases from V and 4 bases from J, with 20 bases between. This CDR3 is CASSLRVLAGRETQYF. CDR3 nucleotides: TGTGCCAGCAGCCTTAGGGTACTAGCAGGGCGAGAGACCCAGTACTTC. Complete variable domain (other parts from reference TRBV5-5 and TRBJ2-5): DAGVTQSPTHLIKTRGQQVTLRCSPISGHKSVSWYQQVLGQGPQFIFQYYEKEERGRGNFPDRFSARQFPNYSSELNVNALLLGDSALYLCASSLRVLAGRETQYFGPGTRLLVL.

The chain joins TRBV9 to TRBJ1-1; 10 bases agree with TRBD1. With 1 base clipped from V and 3 bases from J, the junction kept 9 bases outside the gene matches. Germline lookup yields CDR1 SGDLS and CDR2 YYNGEE. The CDR3 covers 17 residues. Here the CDR3 reads CASSVSPAGTGDTEAFF. DNA of the CDR3: TGTGCCAGCAGCGTATCTCCAGCCGGGACAGGGGACACTGAAGCTTTCTTT.

This clone turned up a few times. The genes are TRBV6-5 and TRBJ2-7; D uncertain. This CDR3 is 13 amino acids long. Germline loops: CDR1 MNHEY, CDR2 SVGAGI. The V end was cut by 5 bases, the J end by 1 base, with 9 bases between. CDR3 sequence (DNA): TGTGCCAGCAGTAACCGACCGTCCTACGAGCAGTACTTC. As protein: CASSNRPSYEQYF.

V and J are TRBV6-2 or TRBV6-3 and TRBJ1-5; 7 bases match TRBD1. The ends lost 5 bases at V and 0 bases at J; junction bases unmatched: 10. Germline lookup yields CDR1 MNHEY and CDR2 SVGEGT. The CDR3 runs 17 residues. CDR3 bases: TGTGCCAGCAGTCACGGGACAGCCTATTATAGCAATCAGCCCCAGCATTTT. Its translation: CASSHGTAYYSNQPQHF.

The chain has TRBV28 and TRBJ1-1, with 7 bases lining up with TRBD1. Germline V gives CDR1 MDHEN, CDR2 SYDVKM. The junction had 8 bases not matched to a gene; V was cut back by 10 bases and J by 3 bases. The CDR3 covers 13 residues. CDR3 coding DNA: TGTGCCACCGGTTCGACAGGGTACACTGAAGCTTTCTTT. This gives the protein CATGSTGYTEAFF.

As concerns this clone: This sample includes further DNA sequences coding for the same CDR3. The gene calls are TRBV6-2 or TRBV6-3 and TRBJ1-4; 12 bases are a match to TRBD1. With 2 bases clipped from V and 8 bases from J, the junction kept 0 bases outside the gene matches. The germline gives CDR1 MNHEY, CDR2 SVGEGT. The CDR3 covers 14 residues. The CDR3 here is CASSYGTGGEKLFF. CDR3 bases: TGTGCCAGCAGTTACGGGACAGGGGGCGAAAAACTGTTTTTT.